The T cell receptor (beta chain) described here comes from a study of glioma-infiltrating T cells. This clonotype was counted a few times. Amplification of TCR alpha and beta CDR3 regions from RNA used iRepertoire nested multiplex PCR. Each CDR3 protein gets one entry after TCRdb re-called the multiplex PCR reads with MiXCR. Found here are more than 95,000 distinct CDR3 sequences, roughly 25% of them singletons; the top ten hold roughly 15%. V was pared by 7 bases and J by 5 bases, with 18 bases between. The CDR3 has 14 amino acids. The germline V gene has CDR1 SGHRS and CDR2 YFSETQ. The receptor comes from a human donor with low-grade glioma or glioblastoma, undergoing nonglioma brain surgery, or in good health (not recorded which). The chain is built from TRBV5-1 and TRBJ2-5; D is possibly TRBD1 or TRBD2 (6 bases each). Specimen: glioma tissue, nonneoplastic brain tissue, or PBMCs (not recorded which). CDR3 sequence reads: CASFPGGGPETQYF. CDR3 nucleotide sequence: TGCGCCAGCTTCCCAGGTGGGGGGCCGGAGACCCAGTACTTC.